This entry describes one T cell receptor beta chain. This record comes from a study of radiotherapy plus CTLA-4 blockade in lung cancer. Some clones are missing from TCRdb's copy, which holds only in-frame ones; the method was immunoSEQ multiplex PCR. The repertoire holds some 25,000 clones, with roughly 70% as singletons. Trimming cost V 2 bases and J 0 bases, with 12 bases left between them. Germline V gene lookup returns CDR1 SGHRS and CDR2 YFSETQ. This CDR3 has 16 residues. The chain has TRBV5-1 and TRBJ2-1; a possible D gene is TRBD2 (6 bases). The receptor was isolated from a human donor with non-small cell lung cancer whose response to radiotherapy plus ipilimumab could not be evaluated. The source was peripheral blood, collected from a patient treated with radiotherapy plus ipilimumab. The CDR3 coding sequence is TGCGCCAGCAGCTTAGACGGGAGCGCCTCCTACAATGAGCAGTTCTTC. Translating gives CASSLDGSASYNEQFF. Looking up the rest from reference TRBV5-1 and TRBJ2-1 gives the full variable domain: KAGVTQTPRYLIKTRGQQVTLSCSPISGHRSVSWYQQTPGQGLQFLFEYFSETQRNKGNFPGRFSGRQFSNSRSEMNVSTLELGDSALYLCASSLDGSASYNEQFFGPGTRLTVL.